This is a list of T cell receptor beta chains from one sample in a study of blood T cell repertoires in COVID-19. The protocol was immunoSEQ multiplex PCR, while the TCRdb copy is restricted to in-frame clones and leaves out a portion. The sample has 30,000 to 40,000 clones, roughly 88% seen once. The sequenced sample consisted of peripheral blood. Receptors were obtained from a woman in her seventies with active COVID-19. Both conserved end residues are part of each CDR3. A D gene is named only where the DNA matches it firmly. Part of the rows lack a size; the others show once, few, many or a class for expanded clones.

.,TRBJ2-5,.,TRBV19,CASSPRDLRETQYF,TGTGCCAGTAGTCCCCGGGACTTACGAGAGACCCAGTACTTC
.,TRBJ2-1,TRBD2,TRBV7-8,CASSPGVAGPSYNEQFF,TGTGCCAGCAGCCCCGGGGTAGCGGGGCCCTCCTACAATGAGCAGTTCTTC
.,TRBJ2-1,.,TRBV4-1,CASSQGVPLAGRLYNEQFF,TGCGCCAGCAGCCAAGGAGTCCCCCTCGCGGGCCGATTGTACAATGAGCAGTTCTTC
.,TRBJ1-6,.,TRBV7-2,CASSLVSGYNSPLHF,TGTGCCAGCAGCTTAGTATCGGGTTATAATTCACCCCTCCACTTT
.,TRBJ1-1,TRBD1,TRBV7-8,CASSKRTGGSNTEAFF,TGTGCCAGCAGCAAACGGACAGGGGGCAGTAACACTGAAGCTTTCTTT
.,TRBJ1-1,.,TRBV30,CAWSRGQMNTEAFF,TGTGCCTGGTCCCGCGGTCAAATGAACACTGAAGCTTTCTTT
.,TRBJ2-2,.,TRBV11-3,CASSSGLDTGELFF,TGTGCCAGCTCCAGCGGCCTGGACACCGGGGAGCTGTTTTTT
.,TRBJ2-7,TRBD1,TRBV6-5,CASGDRAYEQYF,TGTGCCAGCGGGGACAGGGCCTACGAGCAGTACTTC
.,TRBJ1-5,.,TRBV4-3,CASSQVRMYSNQPQHF,TGCGCCAGCAGCCAAGTGCGGATGTATAGCAATCAGCCCCAGCATTTT
.,TRBJ1-2,.,TRBV4-1,CASSRDGQYGYTF,TGCGCCAGCAGCCGGGATGGACAGTATGGCTACACCTTC
.,TRBJ1-5,TRBD1,TRBV28,CASSLTGYNQPQHF,TGTGCCAGCAGCCTGACAGGGTACAATCAGCCCCAGCATTTT
.,TRBJ1-4,TRBD1,TRBV15,CATSRGQGSDEKLFF,TGTGCCACCAGCAGAGGACAGGGTAGCGATGAAAAACTGTTTTTT
.,TRBJ1-3,.,TRBV6-5,CASSLNTGPGNTIYF,TGTGCCAGCAGTTTAAATACAGGGCCTGGAAACACCATATATTTT
.,TRBJ2-5,.,TRBV5-1,CASSFRGAREETQYF,TGCGCCAGCAGCTTTCGGGGGGCTAGGGAAGAGACCCAGTACTTC
.,TRBJ2-1,.,TRBV3-1/TRBV3-2,CASSQDRNEQFF,TGTGCCAGCAGCCAAGATCGGAATGAGCAGTTCTTC
.,TRBJ1-2,TRBD1,TRBV11-3,CASSHGGQGKGYTF,TGTGCCAGCAGCCACGGGGGACAGGGAAAAGGCTACACCTTC
.,TRBJ2-3,.,TRBV5-1,CASSLPADTQYF,TGCGCCAGCAGCTTGCCAGCAGATACGCAGTATTTT
.,TRBJ2-7,TRBD2,TRBV5-1,CASAPGGSGGMLYEQYF,TGCGCCAGCGCCCCGGGGGGTAGCGGGGGCATGCTCTACGAGCAGTACTTC
.,TRBJ2-3,.,TRBV7-3,CASSLVPGDTQYF,TGTGCCAGCAGCTTAGTTCCGGGAGATACGCAGTATTTT
.,TRBJ2-7,TRBD2,TRBV5-1,CASTYTGGSYEQYF,TGCGCCAGCACCTACACGGGAGGCTCCTACGAGCAGTACTTC
.,TRBJ1-5,TRBD1,TRBV2,CASDRGKNQPQHF,TGTGCCAGCGACAGGGGCAAGAATCAGCCCCAGCATTTT
.,TRBJ2-7,TRBD1,TRBV27,CASRKIGQGHREQYF,TGTGCCAGCAGGAAAATCGGACAGGGGCACCGCGAGCAGTACTTC
.,TRBJ2-3,TRBD1,TRBV28,CASSGDSHTDTQYF,TGTGCCAGCAGTGGGGACAGCCACACAGATACGCAGTATTTT
few,TRBJ1-2,.,TRBV6-2/TRBV6-3,CASSITGSYGYTF,TGTGCCAGCAGTATCACAGGGTCCTATGGCTACACCTTC
.,TRBJ1-2,.,TRBV10-3,CAISEWRNYGYTF,TGTGCCATCAGTGAATGGCGGAACTATGGCTACACCTTC
.,TRBJ2-1,TRBD2,TRBV11-2,CASSRGTSGVYNEQFF,TGTGCCAGCAGCCGTGGGACTAGCGGGGTTTACAATGAGCAGTTCTTC
.,TRBJ2-5,TRBD1,TRBV7-9,CASSSGAAGGRETQYF,TGTGCCAGCAGCTCGGGGGCGGCAGGGGGCAGGGAGACCCAGTACTTC
.,TRBJ2-6,TRBD1,TRBV2,CASSGQGSSGANVLTF,TGTGCCAGCAGTGGACAGGGGTCTTCTGGGGCCAACGTCCTGACTTTC
.,TRBJ1-2,.,TRBV7-9,CASSYGQNPNYGYTF,TGTGCCAGCAGCTATGGACAGAATCCTAACTATGGCTACACCTTC
.,TRBJ2-7,.,TRBV18,CASSPDSYEQYF,TGTGCCAGCTCTCCCGACAGCTACGAGCAGTACTTC
.,TRBJ1-5,.,TRBV30,CAWAGTGDQPQHF,TGTGCCTGGGCCGGGACTGGGGATCAGCCCCAGCATTTT
.,TRBJ2-3,TRBD1,TRBV19,CASNGQGKYTDTQYF,TGTGCCAGTAACGGACAGGGTAAATATACAGATACGCAGTATTTT
once,TRBJ2-5,TRBD2,TRBV19,CASSLQAGPTGETQYF,TGTGCCAGTAGTCTCCAAGCGGGGCCCACCGGGGAGACCCAGTACTTC
few,TRBJ2-1,.,TRBV7-9,CASSLTEGNEQFF,TGTGCCAGCAGCCTAACGGAGGGCAATGAGCAGTTCTTC
.,TRBJ1-1,.,TRBV13,CASSPPPSNTEAFF,TGTGCCAGCAGCCCCCCCCCGTCGAACACTGAAGCTTTCTTT
.,TRBJ1-1,TRBD1,TRBV5-1,CASSLQDRGSAFF,TGCGCCAGCAGCTTGCAAGACAGGGGATCAGCTTTCTTT